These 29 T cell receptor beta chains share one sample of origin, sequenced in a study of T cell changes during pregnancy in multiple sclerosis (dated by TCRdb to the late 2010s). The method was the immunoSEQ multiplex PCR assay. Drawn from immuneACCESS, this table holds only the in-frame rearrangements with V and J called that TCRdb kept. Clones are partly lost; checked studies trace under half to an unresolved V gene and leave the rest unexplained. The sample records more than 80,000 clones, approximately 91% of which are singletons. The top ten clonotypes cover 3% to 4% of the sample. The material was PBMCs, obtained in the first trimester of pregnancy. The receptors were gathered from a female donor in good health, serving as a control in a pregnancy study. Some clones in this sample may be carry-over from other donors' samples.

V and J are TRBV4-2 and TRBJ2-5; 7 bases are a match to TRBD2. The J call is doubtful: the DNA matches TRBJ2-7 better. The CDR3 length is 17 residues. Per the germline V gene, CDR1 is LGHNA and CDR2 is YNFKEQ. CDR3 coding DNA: TGTGCCAGCAGCCACCCCCCGACTAGCCTTGCCTCCTACGAGCAGTACTTC. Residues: CASSHPPTSLASYEQYF.

CDR3: CASSRGTSLSYEQYF. The CDR3, as DNA: TGTGCCAGCAGTCGCGGGACTAGTCTCTCCTACGAGCAGTACTTC. V and J are TRBV6-5 and TRBJ2-7; the match to TRBD2 covers 8 bases. The CDR3 is made up of 15 amino acids. The junction had 6 bases not matched to a gene; V was cut back by 5 bases and J by 0 bases. Germline assignment: CDR1 MNHEY and CDR2 SVGAGI.

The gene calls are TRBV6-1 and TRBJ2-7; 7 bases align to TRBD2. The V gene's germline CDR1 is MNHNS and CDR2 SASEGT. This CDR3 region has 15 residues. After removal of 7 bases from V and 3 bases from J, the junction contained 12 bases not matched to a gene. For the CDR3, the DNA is TGTGCCAGCAATTCATTAGTCGGGGGGTTCTACGAGCAGTACTTC. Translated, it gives CASNSLVGGFYEQYF.

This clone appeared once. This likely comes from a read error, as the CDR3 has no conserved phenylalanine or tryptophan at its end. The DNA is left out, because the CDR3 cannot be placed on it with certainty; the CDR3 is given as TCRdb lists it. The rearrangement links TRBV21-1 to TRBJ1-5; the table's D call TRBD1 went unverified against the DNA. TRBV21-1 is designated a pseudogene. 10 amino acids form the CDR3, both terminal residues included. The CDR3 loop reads CASSKNRTVI.

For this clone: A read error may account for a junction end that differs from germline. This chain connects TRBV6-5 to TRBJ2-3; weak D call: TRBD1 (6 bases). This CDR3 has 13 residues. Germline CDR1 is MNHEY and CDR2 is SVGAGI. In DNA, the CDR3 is TGTGCCAACAGTTACACAGGGCCAGATACGCAGTATTTT. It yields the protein CANSYTGPDTQYF.

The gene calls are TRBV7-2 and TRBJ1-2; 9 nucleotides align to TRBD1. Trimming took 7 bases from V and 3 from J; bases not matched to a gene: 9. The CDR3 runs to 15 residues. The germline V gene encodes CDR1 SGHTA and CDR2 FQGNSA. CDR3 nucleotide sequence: TGTGCCAGCAAACCACACAGGGGGCGCGACTATGGCTACACCTTC. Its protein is CASKPHRGRDYGYTF.

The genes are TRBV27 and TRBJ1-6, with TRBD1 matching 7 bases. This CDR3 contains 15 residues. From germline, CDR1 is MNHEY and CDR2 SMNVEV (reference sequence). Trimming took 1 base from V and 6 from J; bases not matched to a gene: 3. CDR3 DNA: TGTGCCAGCAGTTTATGGGACAGAAGTAATTCACCCCTCCACTTT. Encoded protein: CASSLWDRSNSPLHF.

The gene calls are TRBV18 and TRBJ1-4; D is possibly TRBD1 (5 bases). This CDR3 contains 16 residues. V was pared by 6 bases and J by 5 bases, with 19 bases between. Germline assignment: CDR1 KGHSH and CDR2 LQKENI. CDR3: CASSVAGRTKNEKLFF. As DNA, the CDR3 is TGTGCCAGCTCGGTCGCGGGACGGACGAAGAATGAAAAACTGTTTTTT.

As DNA, the CDR3 is TGTGCTCAAGAAGGCCAGGGGGTGACTTGTAGTCATCCCATGAACACTGAAGCTTTCTTT. This sequence encodes CAQEGQGVTCSHPMNTEAFF. The gene calls are TRBV28 and TRBJ1-1, with TRBD1 matching over 7 bases. The CDR3 has 20 amino acids. Germline V gene lookup returns CDR1 MDHEN and CDR2 SYDVKM. Full variable domain (remainder filled in from reference TRBV28 and TRBJ1-1): DVKVTQSSRYLVKRTGEKVFLECVQDMDHENMFWYRQDPGLGLRLIYFSYDVKMKEKGDIPEGYSVSREKKERFSLILESASTNQTSMYLCAQEGQGVTCSHPMNTEAFFGQGTRLTVV.

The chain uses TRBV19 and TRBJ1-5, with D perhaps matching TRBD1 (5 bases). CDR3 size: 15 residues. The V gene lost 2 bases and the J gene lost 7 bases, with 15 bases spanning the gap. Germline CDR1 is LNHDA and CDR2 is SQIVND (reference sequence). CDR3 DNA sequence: TGTGCCAGTAGTATAATTTGGGGCTCTGGGCAGCCCCAGCATTTT. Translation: CASSIIWGSGQPQHF.

This CDR3 reads CASSLDSSYNEQFF. CDR3 bases: TGTGCCAGCAGCTTAGATAGCTCCTACAATGAGCAGTTCTTC. The gene calls are TRBV7-2 and TRBJ2-1; D uncertain. CDR3 length: 14 amino acids. The germline V gene encodes CDR1 SGHTA and CDR2 FQGNSA. The ends were cut back, 1 base at V and 0 bases at J, with 4 bases in the middle.

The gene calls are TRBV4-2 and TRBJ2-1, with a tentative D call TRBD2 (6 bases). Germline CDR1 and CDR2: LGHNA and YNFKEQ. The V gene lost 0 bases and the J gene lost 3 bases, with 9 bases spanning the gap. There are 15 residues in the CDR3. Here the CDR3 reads CASSQETGDYNEQFF. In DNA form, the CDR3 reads TGTGCCAGCAGCCAAGAAACGGGAGACTACAATGAGCAGTTCTTC.

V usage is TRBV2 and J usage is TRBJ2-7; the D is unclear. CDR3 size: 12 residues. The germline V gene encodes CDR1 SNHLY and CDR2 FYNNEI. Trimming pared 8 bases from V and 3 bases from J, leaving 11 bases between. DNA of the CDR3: TGTGCCAGCGTTGGCAGTATCTACGAGCAGTACTTC. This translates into CASVGSIYEQYF.

For the CDR3, the DNA is TGTGCCAGCAGCTCCACAGGGGGCGAGGGGACCCAGTACTTC. Translating it yields CASSSTGGEGTQYF. The rearrangement links TRBV28 to TRBJ2-5; 9 positions agree with TRBD1. The V gene's germline CDR1 is MDHEN and CDR2 SYDVKM. Trimming took 6 bases from V and 7 from J; bases not matched to a gene: 9. This CDR3 region has 14 residues.

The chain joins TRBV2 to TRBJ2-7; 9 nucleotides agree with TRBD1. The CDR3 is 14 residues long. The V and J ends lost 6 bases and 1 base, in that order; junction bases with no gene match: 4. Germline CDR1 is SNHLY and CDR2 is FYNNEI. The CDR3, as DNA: TGTGCCAGCAGCCCCGGGACAGGGTCCTACGAGCAGTACTTC. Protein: CASSPGTGSYEQYF.

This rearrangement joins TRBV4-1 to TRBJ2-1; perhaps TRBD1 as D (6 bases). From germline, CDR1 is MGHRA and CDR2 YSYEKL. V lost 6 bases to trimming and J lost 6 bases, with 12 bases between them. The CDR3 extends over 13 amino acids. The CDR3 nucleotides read TGCGCCAGCAGGCGTGGGGGCAGCAATGAGCAGTTCTTC. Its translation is CASRRGGSNEQFF.

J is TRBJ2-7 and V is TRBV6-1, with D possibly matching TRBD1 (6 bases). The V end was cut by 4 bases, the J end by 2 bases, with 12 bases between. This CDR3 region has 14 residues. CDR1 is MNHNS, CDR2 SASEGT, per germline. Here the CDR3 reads CASSVIQGPYEQYF. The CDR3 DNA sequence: TGTGCCAGCAGTGTTATACAGGGTCCCTACGAGCAGTACTTC.

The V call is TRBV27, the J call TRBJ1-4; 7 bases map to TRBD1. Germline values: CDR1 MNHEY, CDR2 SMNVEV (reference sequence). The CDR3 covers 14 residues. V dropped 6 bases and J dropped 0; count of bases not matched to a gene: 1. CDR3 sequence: CASRGGPTNEKLFF. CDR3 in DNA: TGTGCCAGCAGAGGGGGCCCAACTAATGAAAAACTGTTTTTT.

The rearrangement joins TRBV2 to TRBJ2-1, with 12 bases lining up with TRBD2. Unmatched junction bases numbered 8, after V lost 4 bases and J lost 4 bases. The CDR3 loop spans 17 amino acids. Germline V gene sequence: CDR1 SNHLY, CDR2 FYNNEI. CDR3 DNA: TGTGCCAGCAGTGTGCCGTCTAGCGGGGGGGGGTACAATGAGCAGTTCTTC. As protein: CASSVPSSGGGYNEQFF.

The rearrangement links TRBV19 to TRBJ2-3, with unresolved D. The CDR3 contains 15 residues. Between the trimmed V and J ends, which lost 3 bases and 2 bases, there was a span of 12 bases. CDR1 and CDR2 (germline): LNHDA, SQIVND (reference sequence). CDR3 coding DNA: TGTGCCAGTAGTATCCGGCGGAGTCCCACAGATACGCAGTATTTT. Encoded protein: CASSIRRSPTDTQYF. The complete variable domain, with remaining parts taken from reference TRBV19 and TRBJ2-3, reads DGGITQSPKYLFRKEGQNVTLSCEQNLNHDAMYWYRQDPGQGLRLIYYSQIVNDFQKGDIAEGYSVSREKKESFPLTVTSAQKNPTAFYLCASSIRRSPTDTQYFGPGTRLTVL.

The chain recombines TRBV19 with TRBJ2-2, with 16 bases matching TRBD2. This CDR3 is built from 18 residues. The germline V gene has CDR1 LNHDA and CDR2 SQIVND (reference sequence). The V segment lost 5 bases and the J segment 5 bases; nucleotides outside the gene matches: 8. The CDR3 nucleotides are TGTGCCAGTAGTTCACCGGGACTAGCGGGGGGGCTGACCGGGGAGCTGTTTTTT. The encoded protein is CASSSPGLAGGLTGELFF.

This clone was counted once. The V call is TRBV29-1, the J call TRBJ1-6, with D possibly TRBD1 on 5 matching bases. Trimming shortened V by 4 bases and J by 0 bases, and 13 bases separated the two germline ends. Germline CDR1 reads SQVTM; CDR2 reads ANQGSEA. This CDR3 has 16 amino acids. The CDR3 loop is CSVVGGGSSYNSPLHF. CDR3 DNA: TGCAGCGTTGTTGGGGGGGGGAGCTCCTATAATTCACCCCTCCACTTT.

CDR3 residues: CASSPTQGADYGYTF. In DNA form, the CDR3 reads TGTGCCAGCAGTCCTACACAGGGGGCGGACTATGGCTACACCTTC. The chain carries TRBV2 and TRBJ1-2, with 9 bases identical to TRBD1. J was trimmed by 3 bases and V by 5 bases; bases with no gene match: 7. CDR3 size: 15 residues. CDR1 is SNHLY, CDR2 FYNNEI, per germline.

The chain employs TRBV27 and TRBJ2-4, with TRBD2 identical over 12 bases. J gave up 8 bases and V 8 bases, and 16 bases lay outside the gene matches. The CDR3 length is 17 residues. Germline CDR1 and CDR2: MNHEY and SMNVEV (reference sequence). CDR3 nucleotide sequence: TGTGCCAGCCGTGCTTCCCTAGCGGGGGGGCTAAAGGACATTCAGTACTTC. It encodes CASRASLAGGLKDIQYF.

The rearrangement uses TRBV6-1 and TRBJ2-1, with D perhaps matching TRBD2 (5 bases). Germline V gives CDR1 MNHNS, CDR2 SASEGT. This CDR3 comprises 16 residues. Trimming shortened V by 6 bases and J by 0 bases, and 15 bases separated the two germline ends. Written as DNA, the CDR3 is TGTGCCAGCAGGGAACTAGTCACCCACTCCTACAATGAGCAGTTCTTC. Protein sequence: CASRELVTHSYNEQFF.

CDR3 residues: CASRGDSYGYTF. As DNA, the CDR3 is TGTGCCAGCAGGGGGGACAGCTATGGCTACACCTTC. This chain joins TRBV2 and TRBJ1-2, with 7 bases identical to TRBD1. CDR1 and CDR2 (germline): SNHLY, FYNNEI. The junction had 2 bases not matched to a gene; V was cut back by 6 bases and J by 4 bases. CDR3 length equals 12 residues.

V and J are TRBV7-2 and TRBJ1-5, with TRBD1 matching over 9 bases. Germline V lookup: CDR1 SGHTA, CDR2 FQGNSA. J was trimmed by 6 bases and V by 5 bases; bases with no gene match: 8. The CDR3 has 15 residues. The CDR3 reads CASSLTGGSGQPQHF. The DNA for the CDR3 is TGTGCCAGCAGCCTAACAGGGGGCTCGGGTCAGCCCCAGCATTTT.

In DNA form, the CDR3 reads TGTGCCAGCAGCTTGGGGGGTTCTGGAAACACCATATATTTT. Its translation is CASSLGGSGNTIYF. The rearrangement uses TRBV7-9 and TRBJ1-3; a possible D gene is TRBD1 (5 bases). There are 14 residues in the CDR3. With 3 bases removed from V and 1 base from J, the gap between germline ends came to 7 bases. CDR1 SEHNR and CDR2 FQNEAQ come from the germline V gene (reference sequence).

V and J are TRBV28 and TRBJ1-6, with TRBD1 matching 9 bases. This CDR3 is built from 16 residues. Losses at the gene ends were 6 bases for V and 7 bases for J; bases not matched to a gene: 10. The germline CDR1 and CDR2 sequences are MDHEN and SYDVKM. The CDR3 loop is CASSLSGTGLNSPLHF. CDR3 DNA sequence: TGTGCCAGCAGCCTCTCCGGGACAGGGTTAAATTCACCCCTCCACTTT.